Following are 22 T cell receptor beta chains from one sample sequenced in a study of blood T cells in healthy people across ages. Alongside a J-beta primer mix, a sample-barcoded 5' primer served in a second PCR lasting roughly 6 to 11 cycles. Each CDR3 protein is one row after TCRdb ran MiXCR on the 5' RACE reads. This table holds approximately 1,000,000 distinct CDR3 sequences, under 55% found once. Material for sequencing was blood. The receptors shown here come from an older woman in good health.

The table lists this clonotype with a few counts. The chain joins TRBV7-6 to TRBJ2-6, with 8 nucleotides matching TRBD2. Germline V gives CDR1 SGHVS, CDR2 FNYEAQ. V lost 2 bases and J lost 1; bases outside the gene matches: 7. The CDR3 covers 18 residues. The CDR3 region has the DNA TGTGCCAGCAGCTTATTTGTGCGCGGGAGGTCTGGGGCCAACGTCCTGACTTTC. Encoded protein: CASSLFVRGRSGANVLTF.

The rearrangement uses TRBV18 and TRBJ2-3; TRBD1 aligns across 9 bases. The CDR3 runs to 17 residues. J was trimmed by 2 bases and V by 3 bases; bases with no gene match: 9. From germline, CDR1 is KGHSH and CDR2 LQKENI. The CDR3 sequence is CASSPLRGQGFTDTQYF. In nucleotides, the CDR3 is TGTGCCAGCTCACCTCTAAGGGGACAGGGCTTCACAGATACGCAGTATTTT.

This chain uses TRBV9 with TRBJ1-5, with D unclear. The germline CDR1 and CDR2 sequences are SGDLS and YYNGEE. The CDR3 runs to 14 residues. Trimming pared 4 bases from V and 4 bases from J, leaving 12 bases between. The CDR3 DNA reads as TGTGCCAGCAGCCCGACGTCGAATAATCAGCCCCAGCATTTT. Residues: CASSPTSNNQPQHF.

The chain has TRBV6-1 and TRBJ1-2; D is unclear. This CDR3 is built from 13 residues. The ends were cut back, 6 bases at V and 6 bases at J, with 14 bases in the middle. The germline V gene has CDR1 MNHNS and CDR2 SASEGT. The CDR3 spells CASRIQNLHGYTF. The CDR3 region has the DNA TGTGCCAGCAGAATACAGAATTTGCATGGCTACACCTTC.

This clonotype was counted a few times. This chain joins TRBV2 and TRBJ2-1; a possible D gene is TRBD1 (5 bases). The CDR3 runs to 13 residues. The V end was cut by 10 bases, the J end by 10 bases, with 20 bases between. CDR1 and CDR2 (germline): SNHLY, FYNNEI. The CDR3 reads CATGAEFTGEQFF. CDR3 sequence (DNA): TGTGCCACTGGGGCAGAGTTCACCGGGGAGCAGTTCTTC.

V is TRBV7-8 and J is TRBJ2-7; 7 bases agree with TRBD1. The length of the CDR3 is 14 residues. V lost 4 bases to trimming and J lost 2 bases; unmatched junction nucleotides: 5. CDR1 and CDR2 from the germline V gene are SGHVS and FQNEAQ. In nucleotides, the CDR3 is TGTGCCAGCAGCTCCGCCGACAGGGCCTACGAGCAGTACTTC. Protein: CASSSADRAYEQYF.

This clonotype came up a few times. The genes are TRBV5-1 and TRBJ2-7; unclear D gene. V was clipped by 4 bases and J by 3 bases, with 14 bases between them. CDR1 is SGHRS and CDR2 is YFSETQ in the germline V gene. The CDR3 runs to 14 residues. CDR3 nucleotide sequence: TGCGCCAGCAGCAAATCAGGATCTATCTACGAGCAGTACTTC. This codes for CASSKSGSIYEQYF.

There are a few counts of this clonotype. The chain employs TRBV21-1 and TRBJ2-1; the listed D gene, TRBD2, was not tested against the DNA. TRBV21-1 is recorded as a pseudogene. The CDR3 is 19 residues long. This CDR3 reads CASTYGLAGMGSSYNEQFF. The CDR3 DNA reads TGTGCCAGCACCTACGGACTAGCGGGTATGGGGAGCTCCTACAATGAGCAGTTCTTC.

The J gene is TRBJ2-1, the V gene TRBV2; 8 bases are a match to TRBD2. The CDR3 is 14 residues long. Germline lookup yields CDR1 SNHLY and CDR2 FYNNEI. Trimming at V came to 8 bases and at J to 6 bases, leaving 9 bases not matched to a gene. CDR3: CASHRTSSPNEQFF. CDR3 coding DNA: TGTGCCAGCCACAGGACTAGCTCCCCCAATGAGCAGTTCTTC.

V usage is TRBV20-1 and J usage is TRBJ2-1, with a weak D call TRBD1 (6 bases). This CDR3 is 14 amino acids long. Germline CDR1 DFQATT, CDR2 SNEGSKA (reference sequence). The V end lost 5 bases, the J end lost 6 bases, and 17 bases lay between the germline ends. CDR3 protein: CSAPPRGGTNEQFF. In DNA form, the CDR3 reads TGCAGTGCTCCCCCCCGAGGGGGAACCAATGAGCAGTTCTTC.

The J gene is TRBJ2-3, the V gene TRBV20-1; 8 bases are shared with TRBD1. J was trimmed by 14 bases and V by 3 bases; bases with no gene match: 13. The CDR3 totals 13 residues. CDR1 is DFQATT, CDR2 SNEGSKA, per germline (reference sequence). The CDR3 loop reads CSARDRVRRYAYF. The CDR3 nucleotides are TGCAGTGCTAGGGACAGGGTGAGGAGATACGCGTATTTT.

About this clonotype: A read error may produce the germline difference seen at one junction end. The rearrangement joins TRBV5-5 to TRBJ1-6; 7 nucleotides match TRBD1. The CDR3 covers 16 residues. Per the germline V gene, CDR1 is SGHKS and CDR2 is YYEKEE (reference sequence). The CDR3 protein is CTSSLAQGGTNSPLHF. In nucleotides, the CDR3 is TGTACCAGCAGCTTGGCCCAGGGGGGCACAAATTCACCCCTCCACTTT.

V is TRBV28 and J is TRBJ2-7, with D possibly TRBD2 on 5 matching bases. Trimming removed 3 bases at V and 3 bases at J, with 12 bases between. Germline assignment: CDR1 MDHEN and CDR2 SYDVKM. The CDR3 has 14 residues. The CDR3 nucleotides read TGTGCCAGCAGTTTCCTTGCGGGCGGCTACGAGCAGTACTTC. Translation gives CASSFLAGGYEQYF.

This sequence joins TRBV29-1 and TRBJ2-3, with 13 bases that match TRBD2. The CDR3 consists of 17 residues. After removal of 4 bases from V and 6 bases from J, the junction contained 13 bases not matched to a gene. From germline, CDR1 is SQVTM and CDR2 ANQGSEA. The CDR3 here is CSVGGTSGRAVFDTQYF. DNA of the CDR3: TGCAGCGTTGGGGGTACTAGCGGGAGGGCCGTGTTCGATACGCAGTATTTT.

CDR3 residues: CSASFFHDRASYEQYF. The CDR3 region has the DNA TGCAGTGCTAGCTTTTTTCATGACAGGGCAAGCTACGAGCAGTACTTC. V and J are TRBV20-1 and TRBJ2-7; the match to TRBD1 covers 7 bases. After removal of 3 bases from V and 3 bases from J, the junction contained 14 bases not matched to a gene. Germline CDR1 DFQATT, CDR2 SNEGSKA (reference sequence). There are 16 residues in the CDR3.

A remark on this clonotype: Its ends do not fully match the called genes, so a read error is possible. This rearrangement joins TRBV20-1 to TRBJ2-4; a possible D gene is TRBD2 (5 bases). The J call may be mistaken, given a closer DNA end match to TRBJ2-7. This CDR3 region has 13 residues. In germline, CDR1 is DFQATT, CDR2 SNEGSKA (reference sequence). Here the CDR3 DNA reads TGCAGTACTAGAGACCCTCTGCGGGACGAGCAGTACTTC. This gives the protein CSTRDPLRDEQYF.

The table lists this clonotype with a few counts. The chain recombines TRBV20-1 with TRBJ2-1; a weak D match, TRBD2 (6 bases). Germline assignment: CDR1 DFQATT and CDR2 SNEGSKA (reference sequence). Deletions cut 3 bases from V and 9 bases from J, with 27 bases between. CDR3 length: 17 residues. The CDR3 region has the DNA TGCAGTGCTAGTGTTAGCGGCCAGTCGTTAAGGAGGCCTGAGCAGTTCTTC. Its translation: CSASVSGQSLRRPEQFF.

The rearrangement joins TRBV6-5 to TRBJ2-7, with TRBD2 identical over 13 bases. Germline assignment: CDR1 MNHEY and CDR2 SVGAGI. V shed 6 bases, J shed 6 bases, and the junction held 5 bases outside the gene matches. The CDR3 covers 14 residues. The CDR3 DNA sequence: TGTGCCAGCAGCCGACTAGCGGGAGGAGGCGAGCAGTACTTC. The encoded protein is CASSRLAGGGEQYF.

The chain uses TRBV29-1 and TRBJ2-2; 8 bases fit TRBD2. CDR1 and CDR2 from the germline V gene are SQVTM and ANQGSEA. The J segment lost 7 bases and the V segment lost 6 bases, leaving 7 bases of the junction unmatched. The CDR3 extends over 13 amino acids. The CDR3 spells CSVREGPSGELFF. DNA of the CDR3: TGCAGCGTCCGGGAGGGCCCGAGCGGGGAGCTGTTTTTT.

This clonotype was detected a few times. The chain combines TRBV6-2 or TRBV6-3 with TRBJ2-5; 13 nucleotides align to TRBD2. The CDR3 spans 15 residues. With 11 bases clipped from V and 5 bases from J, the junction kept 11 bases outside the gene matches. In germline, CDR1 is MNHEY, CDR2 SVGEGT. The CDR3 loop is CAGKRTSGSGETQYF. The CDR3 bases are TGTGCCGGAAAAAGGACTAGCGGGAGTGGGGAGACCCAGTACTTC.

This clonotype was recorded once. The chain joins TRBV7-9 to TRBJ2-7; 8 bases match TRBD2. Losses at the gene ends were 3 bases for V and 0 bases for J; bases not matched to a gene: 7. The germline V gene has CDR1 SEHNR and CDR2 FQNEAQ (reference sequence). The CDR3 runs 16 residues. The CDR3 is CASSFRREGGSYEQYF. The CDR3 DNA reads TGTGCCAGCAGCTTCCGCCGGGAGGGGGGCTCCTACGAGCAGTACTTC. The full variable domain, completed using reference TRBV7-9 and TRBJ2-7, is DTGVSQNPRHKITKRGQNVTFRCDPISEHNRLYWYRQTLGQGPEFLTYFQNEAQLEKSRLLSDRFSAERPKGSFSTLEIQRTEQGDSAMYLCASSFRREGGSYEQYFGPGTRLTVT.

This chain joins TRBV10-3 and TRBJ2-3; 13 positions agree with TRBD2. Germline CDR1 is ENHRY and CDR2 is SYGVKD. This CDR3 spans 16 amino acids. The V segment lost 2 bases and the J segment 3 bases; nucleotides outside the gene matches: 2. In DNA form, the CDR3 reads TGTGCCATCAGTGAGCGGACTAGCGGGAGAACAGATACGCAGTATTTT. Its protein product is CAISERTSGRTDTQYF.